This paragraph reports one T cell receptor (beta chain). This sample is drawn from a study of CD8 T cells in ankylosing spondylitis. TCRdb independently ran MiXCR on the 5' RACE reads; one entry per CDR3 protein. Among about 240,000 distinct CDR3 sequences listed, around 7.8% were seen once. V lost 3 bases and J 2 bases, leaving 13 bases between the germline ends. CDR1 is LGHNA and CDR2 is YSLEER in the germline V gene. This CDR3 is 16 amino acids long. The chain links TRBV4-3 to TRBJ2-2; maybe TRBD2 (6 bases). Material for sequencing was blood, either unsorted or a sorted T cell fraction (not recorded which). The receptor was derived from a male donor with ankylosing spondylitis or in good health (not recorded which). The CDR3 DNA sequence: TGCGCCAGCAGCCAGGATTCCGGGGGTAACACCGGGGAGCTGTTTTTT. Amino acids: CASSQDSGGNTGELFF.